This T cell receptor (beta chain) was captured by sequencing in a study of PD-L1 blockade in urothelial cancer. Study at large: The patients first took atezolizumab around 2014, receiving 1,200 mg intravenously every 3 weeks. Of prior chemotherapy regimens, patients had received between 0 and 3. Blood was subjected to analysis at 3 weeks (second dose) and 6 weeks following treatment start.

The CDR3 contains 15 residues. The germline V and J ends were trimmed by 2 bases and 5 bases, with 13 bases remaining between them. Germline V lookup: CDR1 KGHSH, CDR2 LQKENI. Pretreatment and on-treatment blood mononuclear cell samples were taken, totaling between 1 and 8 time points per patient. Sequencing was performed with immunoSEQ multiplex PCR; in TCRdb, only in-frame clones are kept and a portion is missing. The profile shows some 40,000 clones, under 90% of them singletons. The gene calls are TRBV18 and TRBJ1-5; maybe TRBD1 (6 bases). This material consisted of PBMCs, taken around atezolizumab (anti-PD-L1) treatment. The clonotype was recovered from a man between 60 and 70 years old with urothelial cancer. CDR3 sequence: CASSPGTGRDQPQHF. The CDR3 DNA is TGTGCCAGCTCACCAGGAACAGGGAGGGATCAGCCCCAGCATTTT.